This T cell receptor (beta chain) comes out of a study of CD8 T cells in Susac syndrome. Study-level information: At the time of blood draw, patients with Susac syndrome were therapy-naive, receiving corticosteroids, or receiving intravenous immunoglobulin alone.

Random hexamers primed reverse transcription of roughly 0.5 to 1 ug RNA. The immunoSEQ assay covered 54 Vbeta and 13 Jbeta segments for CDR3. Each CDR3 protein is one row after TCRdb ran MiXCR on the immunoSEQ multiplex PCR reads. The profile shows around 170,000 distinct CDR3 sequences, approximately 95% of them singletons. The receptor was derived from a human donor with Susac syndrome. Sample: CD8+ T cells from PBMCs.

For the CDR3, the DNA is TGTGCCAGTAGCACTGCCGGGACAGAAGCTTTCTTT. Protein sequence: CASSTAGTEAFF. The chain has TRBV19 and TRBJ1-1, with D possibly being TRBD1 (6 bases). The CDR3 runs to 12 residues. The germline V gene encodes CDR1 LNHDA and CDR2 SQIVND (reference sequence). Trimming took off 6 bases at V and 8 bases at J, with 13 bases between the two ends.